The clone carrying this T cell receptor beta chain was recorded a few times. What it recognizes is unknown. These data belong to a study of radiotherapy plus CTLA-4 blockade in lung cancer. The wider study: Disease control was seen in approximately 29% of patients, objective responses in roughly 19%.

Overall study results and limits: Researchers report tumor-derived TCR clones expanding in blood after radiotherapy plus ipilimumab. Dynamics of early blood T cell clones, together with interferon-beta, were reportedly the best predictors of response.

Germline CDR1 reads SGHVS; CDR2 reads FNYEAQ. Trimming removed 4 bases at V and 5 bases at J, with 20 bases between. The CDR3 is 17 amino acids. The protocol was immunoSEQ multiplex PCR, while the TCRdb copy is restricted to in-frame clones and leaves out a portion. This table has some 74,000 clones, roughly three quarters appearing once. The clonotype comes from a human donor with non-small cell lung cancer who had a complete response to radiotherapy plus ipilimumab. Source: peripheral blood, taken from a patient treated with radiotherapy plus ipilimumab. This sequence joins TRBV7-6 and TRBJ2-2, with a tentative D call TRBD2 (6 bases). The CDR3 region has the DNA TGTGCCAGCAGCTACAGGCGGGACGCAAGAGCTACCGGGGAGCTGTTTTTT. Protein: CASSYRRDARATGELFF.